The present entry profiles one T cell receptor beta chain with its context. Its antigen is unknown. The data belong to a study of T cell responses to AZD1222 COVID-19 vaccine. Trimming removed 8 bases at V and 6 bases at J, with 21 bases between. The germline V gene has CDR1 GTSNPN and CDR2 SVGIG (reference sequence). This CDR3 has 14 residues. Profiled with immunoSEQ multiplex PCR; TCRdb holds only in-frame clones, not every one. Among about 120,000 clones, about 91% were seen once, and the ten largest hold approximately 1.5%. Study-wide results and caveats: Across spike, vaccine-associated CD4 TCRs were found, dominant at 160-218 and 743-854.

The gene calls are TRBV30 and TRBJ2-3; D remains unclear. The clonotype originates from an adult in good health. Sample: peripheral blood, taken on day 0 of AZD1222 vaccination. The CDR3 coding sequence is TGTGCCGCGCCCGGGCCCACCGACCGGGATACGCAGTATTTT. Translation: CAAPGPTDRDTQYF.